This TCR beta chain was recovered during a study of blood T cell repertoires in COVID-19. Looking at the study overall: PBMCs, B-cell-depleted T cells, or T cells were the source of the cDNA or gDNA that made up the material.

In the source study's methods: Reference gene primers were amplified, and this amplification served to estimate nucleated cell counts. Assay used: immunoSEQ multiplex PCR; TCRdb lists only in-frame clones, some missing. V, J and clone size reflect that table, while D and trimming were determined from the DNA. Seen here are around 180,000 clones, around 80% observed once, and the top ten hold about 6.8%. This CDR3 comprises 16 residues. Germline V lookup: CDR1 SGHRS, CDR2 YFSETQ. The ends were cut back, 4 bases at V and 0 bases at J, with 14 bases in the middle. Sequencing was performed on peripheral blood. This chain links TRBV5-1 with TRBJ2-1; D is perhaps TRBD2 (5 bases). This receptor was obtained from a man between 65 and 85 years old with active or convalescent COVID-19. The CDR3 loop is CASSPVGVPSYNEQFF. Written as DNA, the CDR3 is TGCGCCAGCAGCCCGGTCGGGGTACCCTCCTACAATGAGCAGTTCTTC. The full variable domain, with the rest looked up from reference TRBV5-1 and TRBJ2-1, is KAGVTQTPRYLIKTRGQQVTLSCSPISGHRSVSWYQQTPGQGLQFLFEYFSETQRNKGNFPGRFSGRQFSNSRSEMNVSTLELGDSALYLCASSPVGVPSYNEQFFGPGTRLTVL.